A single T cell receptor (beta chain) is shown here with its context. There is no known antigen for this receptor. No much larger clone exists at a distance of one base, and base qualities are not known. The data were obtained in a study of blood T cell repertoires in COVID-19 (dated by TCRdb to about 2020). With respect to the entire study: The collaborator samples originated in the United States, Italy and Spain and spanned the acute and convalescent phases of COVID-19. The prospective study material was composed of cDNA or gDNA derived from T cells, B-cell-depleted T cells, or PBMCs. The dataset comprised deeply sampled blood TCRbeta repertoires from subjects exposed to, actively infected with, or recovered from COVID-19. A freely available public database, intended as a resource for researchers studying the immune response to SARS-CoV-2, is where the repertoires were released. Samples came from the ongoing ImmuneRACE study (first 160 participants) plus 1,254 subjects from 6 global collaborators. Sample metadata almost always included a de-identified subject ID, COVID-19 status, age in years and sex. Where available, HLA class I and class II types were obtained from metadata supplied by the sample provider rather than from assay-based typing. The full study reports these points: The quantity of clinical and demographic metadata differed by source and by participant and was supplied without curation.

Whole blood was collected in K2EDTA tubes by collaborating institutions according to the institutions' own protocols. For TCRbeta analysis, collaborators shipped samples in one of three forms: frozen whole blood, isolated PBMCs, or DNA extracted from either of those sample types. At the junction V is shortened by 4 bases and J by 11 bases; bases outside the gene matches: 9. Based on the germline V gene, the CDR1 and CDR2 sequences are SNHLY and FYNNEI. The CDR3 numbers 13 residues from cysteine through phenylalanine. Kept here is only the CDR3 DNA, which spans 39 bases and is read in frame from base 1. TCRbeta CDR3 regions were amplified from genomic DNA by means of the immunoSEQ Assay, a bias-controlled multiplex PCR. Per the source publication's procedure: The number of nucleated cells in each sample was estimated by amplification of reference gene primers within the assay. Sequence reads were collapsed and filtered to measure the absolute abundance of every unique TCRbeta CDR3 rearrangement. For each sample, productive Simpson clonality was calculated as the square root of Simpson's diversity index across productive rearrangements. TCRdb mirrors the immuneACCESS table, restricted to in-frame sequences. Some clones are absent from its copies; in checked studies, under half trace to an unresolved V gene, and the reason for the others is unknown. The DNA was the basis for D and trimming; V, J and clone size are from that table. The table for this sample lists around 190,000 clones; more than 70% of them were counted only once. The top ten clonotypes cover roughly 8.2% of the sample.

Input material: peripheral blood. In this chain, TRBV2 is recombined with TRBJ1-1, with 8 middle bases fitting TRBD1. The TCR comes from an older woman with acute or convalescent COVID-19. For the CDR3, the sequence is CASSGGVTGEAFF. The nucleotides read TGTGCCAGCAGTGGAGGGGTGACAGGGGAGGCTTTCTTT. The full variable domain, completed from the reference TRBV2 and TRBJ1-1 proteins outside the CDR3, reads EPEVTQTPSHQVTQMGQEVILRCVPISNHLYFYWYRQILGQKVEFLVSFYNNEISEKSEIFDDQFSVERPDGSNFTLKIRSTKLEDSAMYFCASSGGVTGEAFFGQGTRLTVV.